This T cell receptor beta chain was recorded in a study of T cells in Graves' hyperthyroidism and ophthalmopathy. Regions amplified from RNA transcripts were the TCR beta CDR3 regions. First-round RT-PCR targeting the TCR CDR3 was performed with the HTBI primer set. TCRdb redid the calling of the multiplex PCR reads with MiXCR, one entry per CDR3 protein. This table has approximately 510,000 distinct CDR3 sequences, less than 25% appearing once. CDR1 and CDR2 (germline): MNHNS, SASEGT. V was clipped by 0 bases and J by 6 bases, with 9 bases between them. The CDR3 length is 13 residues. In its sample, this clonotype was seen many times.

Sequences were obtained from blood. V gene TRBV6-1 combines with J gene TRBJ2-7, with D unresolved. The TCR comes from a man aged 18 to 35 with Graves' hyperthyroidism. This CDR3 reads CASSEAVVREQYF. Here the CDR3 DNA reads TGTGCCAGCAGTGAAGCGGTAGTACGCGAGCAGTACTTC.